Listed below are T cell receptor beta chains from one sample, sequenced in a study of CD8+ T cells in alopecia areata. This table comes from immunoSEQ multiplex PCR, and its TCRdb copy is limited to in-frame clones, with some not included. Counted here are 130,000 to 150,000 clones, roughly 46% occurring once; the ten biggest clones make up 0.8% to 1%. Sequenced here: CD4+ T cells sorted from blood, sampled at week 0. These TCRs come from a human donor with alopecia areata. Both conserved end residues are part of each CDR3. Only some rows state a clone size, as once, few, many or a class for expanded clones.

J | size | V | CDR3
TRBJ2-3 | - | TRBV10-3 | CAISGSTGRETDTQYF
TRBJ2-1 | few | TRBV28 | CASILWGEQFF
TRBJ2-1 | - | TRBV7-9 | CASSFSGSSYNEQFF
TRBJ2-7 | - | TRBV5-4 | CASSLRTGRNEQYF
TRBJ1-2 | - | TRBV5-4 | CASSLAGYGYTF
TRBJ2-3 | - | TRBV29-1 | CSVEGNRGRDTQYF
TRBJ1-3 | - | TRBV5-4 | CASSPDVTAGNTIYF
TRBJ1-5 | - | TRBV25-1 | CASSEVGGEGNQPQHF
TRBJ2-5 | - | TRBV28 | CASSLRGQETQYF
TRBJ1-6 | few | TRBV6-6 | CASSPDSPLHF
TRBJ1-5 | - | TRBV5-4 | CASRLGAKVNQPQHF
TRBJ2-1 | - | TRBV29-1 | CSGTGGNEQFF
TRBJ2-5 | - | TRBV14 | CASSPGVKPKETQYF
TRBJ2-7 | - | TRBV30 | CAWSVGSSYEQYF
TRBJ1-2 | few | TRBV7-6 | CASSLDSGGGYTF
TRBJ2-2 | - | TRBV27 | CAITTGELFF
TRBJ2-2 | - | TRBV19 | CASQGPANTGELFF
TRBJ2-5 | - | TRBV25-1 | CASSEYTGKETQYF
TRBJ2-7 | few | TRBV7-9 | CASSLGQASYEQYF
TRBJ2-1 | - | TRBV27 | CASSTTRQTTRSGEQFF
TRBJ2-1 | - | TRBV29-1 | CSVALAGGPNEQFF
TRBJ2-1 | many | TRBV6-6 | CASSRLAGGGEGEFF
TRBJ2-5 | once | TRBV7-2 | CASSLRGQKETQYF
TRBJ2-3 | once | TRBV15 | CATSTLAGAQYF
TRBJ2-5 | few | TRBV5-1 | CASSLQETQYF
TRBJ2-2 | medium-sized | TRBV29-1 | CSAGPQGGELFF
TRBJ2-4 | - | TRBV29-1 | CSGTTGQAANIQYF
TRBJ2-5 | - | TRBV9 | CASSVQGGTQETQYF
TRBJ1-3 | few | TRBV30 | CAWSAKDRAYSGNTIYF
TRBJ1-1 | few | TRBV5-1 | CASSLEQGRTEAFF
TRBJ2-4 | - | TRBV5-1 | CASSLGSAKNIQYF
TRBJ2-7 | few | TRBV4-1 | CASSQTLSGRSYEQYF
TRBJ2-1 | - | TRBV7-2 | CASSLSWRGGNEQFF
TRBJ2-5 | many | TRBV23-1 | CASQGGQDQETQYF
TRBJ1-5 | - | TRBV7-9 | CASSLVGGAQHF
TRBJ1-2 | few | TRBV6-5 | CASKNTKDGSYGYTF
TRBJ2-3 | - | TRBV11-2 | CASRRLAITDTQYF
TRBJ2-1 | - | TRBV29-1 | CSVDTSGSRRQFF
TRBJ2-1 | - | TRBV2 | CASSIGTGNEQFF
TRBJ2-7 | few | TRBV29-1 | CRGGFDDEQYF
TRBJ2-3 | - | TRBV9 | CASSAYQGGDTQYF
TRBJ2-2 | - | TRBV9 | CASSPGNMGGELFF
TRBJ2-7 | - | TRBV11-3 | CASSGGYEQYF
TRBJ2-5 | few | TRBV15 | CATSRVIAGGLETQYF
TRBJ1-1 | - | TRBV18 | CASSTGTGITEAFF
TRBJ2-7 | - | TRBV28 | CASSSPRSGRAHYEQYF
TRBJ2-7 | - | TRBV29-1 | CSVTPGPTYEQYF
TRBJ1-4 | - | TRBV5-1 | CASSLEGYHEKLFF
TRBJ1-1 | few | TRBV29-1 | CSAPLTGNTEAFF
TRBJ2-5 | few | TRBV30 | CAWSRLGTGTQYF
TRBJ2-2 | - | TRBV7-2 | CASSRPGLTGELFF
TRBJ2-7 | - | TRBV29-1 | CSAKRDRGHEQYF
TRBJ2-4 | few | TRBV4-2 | CASSQESRKNIQYF
TRBJ1-1 | - | TRBV30 | CAWTLTGDTEAFF